Many counts were recorded for the clone carrying this T cell receptor (beta chain). The antigen is not known. V was shortened by 3 bases and J by 0 bases, with 9 bases between the two germline ends. There are 14 residues in the CDR3. The data were taken from a study of post-analysis software for immune sequencing data. Broader study findings: Strong same-batch co-clustering of samples appeared with F measure clustering. Controls' normalized Chao1 diversity significantly exceeded that of multiple sclerosis patients. TRBV5-6, TRBV5-1 and TRBV20-1 were among about 5 TRBV segments more frequent in patients than controls.

Carried by the TCR beta cDNA libraries were unique molecular identifiers. TCRdb independently ran MiXCR on the PCR reads; one entry per CDR3 protein. This sample has about 160,000 distinct CDR3 sequences; 35% to 40% occur once, and the top ten carry roughly 28%. This TCR came from a girl between 10 and 17 years old with multiple sclerosis. The sequences come from blood, collected after autologous hematopoietic stem cell transplantation. This sequence joins TRBV12-3 or TRBV12-4 and TRBJ2-7; D is unclear. CDR3 nucleotide sequence: TGTGCCAGCAGTTTGGGCGCGACCTCCTACGAGCAGTACTTC. Encoded protein: CASSLGATSYEQYF.